Below, 19 T cell receptor beta chains from the same sample are listed, as sequenced in a study of cytomegalovirus exposure and HLA in healthy donors. Primers included in the PCR were 60 Vbeta and 13 Jbeta primers. Libraries were prepared by immunoSEQ multiplex PCR; TCRdb keeps only in-frame clonotypes and omits some of them. The sample includes approximately 170,000 clones, around 80% of them seen just once. The sample consisted of PBMCs. These receptors were obtained from a woman between 18 and 29 years old in good health and CMV-seronegative.

The chain carries TRBV6-5 and TRBJ2-1; 7 bases map to TRBD1. This CDR3 has 14 amino acids. V shed 6 bases, J shed 6 bases, and the junction held 8 bases outside the gene matches. CDR1 and CDR2 (germline): MNHEY, SVGAGI. The CDR3 DNA reads TGTGCCAGCAGGCCCCCGACAGGGTTCAATGAGCAGTTCTTC. Protein product: CASRPPTGFNEQFF.

In this sample, this clone turned up once. The chain links TRBV19 to TRBJ2-1; D is perhaps TRBD2 (6 bases). This CDR3 region has 13 residues. Germline values: CDR1 LNHDA, CDR2 SQIVND (reference sequence). V lost 5 bases and J 9 bases, leaving 14 bases between the germline ends. CDR3: CASSVGTAGEQFF. The DNA for the CDR3 is TGTGCCAGTAGTGTCGGGACTGCTGGTGAGCAGTTCTTC.

V and J are TRBV29-1 and TRBJ1-1; perhaps TRBD1 as D (5 bases). The length of the CDR3 is 15 residues. Trimming cost V 5 bases and J 0 bases, with 16 bases left between them. Germline CDR1 reads SQVTM; CDR2 reads ANQGSEA. CDR3 nucleotide sequence: TGCAGCGTTTTAAAGGTGGGGCGATTGAACACTGAAGCTTTCTTT. Translated, it gives CSVLKVGRLNTEAFF.

The V gene is TRBV5-5, the J gene TRBJ2-7; 7 nucleotides agree with TRBD1. Germline V CDR1 and CDR2: SGHKS, YYEKEE (reference sequence). This CDR3 contains 13 residues. The trim removed 3 bases at V and 2 bases at J, leaving 2 bases unmatched. The CDR3 DNA reads TGTGCCAGCAGCTACGGACAGGCCTACGAGCAGTACTTC. Translation: CASSYGQAYEQYF.

The rearrangement uses TRBV28 and TRBJ2-7; TRBD1 aligns across 7 bases. The germline gives CDR1 MDHEN, CDR2 SYDVKM. V shed 5 bases and J 3 bases; nucleotides not matched to a gene: 16. The CDR3 totals 17 residues. This chain's CDR3 is CASSPLRQGPINYEQYF. The CDR3 nucleotides read TGTGCCAGCAGTCCACTCCGACAGGGACCGATAAACTACGAGCAGTACTTC.

The V and J genes are TRBV7-9 and TRBJ2-5; D may be TRBD2 (6 bases). V was pared by 2 bases and J by 11 bases, with 21 bases between. CDR3 length: 15 amino acids. In germline, CDR1 is SEHNR, CDR2 FQNEAQ (reference sequence). Here the CDR3 reads CASSLFVPDRLEQYF. In DNA, the CDR3 is TGTGCCAGCAGCTTATTTGTCCCCGACAGACTAGAGCAGTACTTC. Full variable domain (rest looked up from reference TRBV7-9 and TRBJ2-5): DTGVSQNPRHKITKRGQNVTFRCDPISEHNRLYWYRQTLGQGPEFLTYFQNEAQLEKSRLLSDRFSAERPKGSFSTLEIQRTEQGDSAMYLCASSLFVPDRLEQYFGPGTRLLVL.

The table lists this clone with a count of one. This rearrangement joins TRBV5-4 to TRBJ2-2, with D unclear. The CDR3 runs to 15 residues. Trimming left V 4 bases short and J 2 bases short, with 12 bases between. Per germline, CDR1 SGHNT and CDR2 YYREEE (reference sequence). The CDR3 loop is CASSPSQDNTGELFF. The CDR3, as DNA: TGTGCCAGCAGCCCGAGCCAGGATAACACCGGGGAGCTGTTTTTT.

This clone was detected a few times. The chain uses TRBV28 and TRBJ2-3; D is unresolved. The CDR3 consists of 12 residues. Germline CDR1 MDHEN, CDR2 SYDVKM. V lost 5 bases and J 0 bases, leaving 3 bases between the germline ends. CDR3 in DNA: TGTGCCAGCAGTGGCAGCACAGATACGCAGTATTTT. Residues: CASSGSTDTQYF.

The chain joins TRBV6-6 to TRBJ2-5, with a weak D call TRBD1 (6 bases). Germline CDR1 MNHNY, CDR2 SVGAGI (reference sequence). The ends were cut back, 2 bases at V and 4 bases at J, with 14 bases in the middle. The CDR3 has 15 residues. As DNA, the CDR3 is TGTGCCAGCAGTTACAACAGGGTTTTAGGAGAGACCCAGTACTTC. Amino acids: CASSYNRVLGETQYF.

The chain carries TRBV28 and TRBJ2-7; 8 bases are a match to TRBD1. Per germline, CDR1 MDHEN and CDR2 SYDVKM. Trimming removed 6 bases from V and 0 bases from J; junction bases left unmatched: 10. There are 16 residues in the CDR3. CDR3: CASRAAYRGVSYEQYF. DNA of the CDR3: TGTGCCAGCAGAGCCGCTTACAGGGGGGTCTCCTACGAGCAGTACTTC.

The chain links TRBV15 to TRBJ2-7, with D possibly being TRBD2 (6 bases). The CDR3 totals 15 residues. The V end was cut by 5 bases, the J end by 4 bases, with 18 bases between. The V gene's germline CDR1 is LNHNV and CDR2 YYDKDF (reference sequence). The CDR3 region is CATSSRRWGVYEQYF. The CDR3, as DNA: TGTGCCACCAGCTCCCGGCGGTGGGGGGTGTACGAGCAGTACTTC.

The rearrangement links TRBV7-6 to TRBJ2-7; 9 bases align to TRBD1. Germline CDR1 reads SGHVS; CDR2 reads FNYEAQ. The ends lost 3 bases at V and 6 bases at J; junction bases unmatched: 6. The length of the CDR3 is 14 residues. The CDR3 DNA is TGTGCCAGCAGCTTGGGAGGACAGGGGCGCGAGCAGTACTTC. Amino acids: CASSLGGQGREQYF.

The V gene is TRBV12-5, the J gene TRBJ2-1, with TRBD1 matching over 9 bases. The germline V gene has CDR1 LGHNT and CDR2 FRNRAP. The trim removed 9 bases at V and 5 bases at J, leaving 5 bases unmatched. CDR3 size: 13 residues. CDR3 region: CASSQGANNEQFF. The DNA for the CDR3 is TGTGCTAGCTCACAGGGGGCCAACAATGAGCAGTTCTTC.

J is TRBJ2-5 and V is TRBV7-6, with 9 bases matching TRBD2. V lost 5 bases to trimming and J lost 4 bases; unmatched junction nucleotides: 5. The CDR3 has 14 residues. The germline V gene has CDR1 SGHVS and CDR2 FNYEAQ. The CDR3 sequence is CASSRSGRGETQYF. DNA for the CDR3: TGTGCCAGCAGCCGTAGCGGGAGAGGAGAGACCCAGTACTTC.

J is TRBJ1-5 and V is TRBV2, with 9 bases identical to TRBD1. The CDR3 is made up of 14 amino acids. Germline loops: CDR1 SNHLY, CDR2 FYNNEI. Trimming took 5 bases from V and 7 from J; bases not matched to a gene: 6. The CDR3 DNA reads as TGTGCCAGCAGTCAGGGACAGGGAGGACAGCCCCAGCATTTT. Its protein product is CASSQGQGGQPQHF.

The chain couples TRBV11-2 to TRBJ2-7; D gene uncertain. Germline V gives CDR1 SGHAT, CDR2 FQNNGV. This CDR3 spans 13 amino acids. The V and J ends lost 1 base and 4 bases respectively, with 8 bases between them. CDR3 region: CASSLGEVYEQYF. For the CDR3, the DNA is TGTGCCAGCAGCTTAGGTGAGGTGTACGAGCAGTACTTC.

V usage is TRBV5-1 and J usage is TRBJ1-4, with D tentatively TRBD1 (6 bases). This CDR3 region has 14 residues. Germline V gene sequence: CDR1 SGHRS, CDR2 YFSETQ. Trimming took 4 bases from V and 7 from J, leaving 14 bases between them. The DNA for the CDR3 is TGCGCCAGCAGCGCACAGGGCGGGGGTGAAAAACTGTTTTTT. This sequence encodes CASSAQGGGEKLFF.

V and J are TRBV15 and TRBJ2-2; possibly TRBD1 for D (6 bases). There are 14 residues in the CDR3. V dropped 2 bases and J dropped 3 bases, with 7 bases sitting between them. CDR1 is LNHNV and CDR2 is YYDKDF in the germline V gene (reference sequence). CDR3 residues: CATSRQGYTGELFF. The CDR3 DNA sequence: TGTGCCACCAGCAGACAGGGGTACACCGGGGAGCTGTTTTTT.

The CDR3, as DNA: TGTGCCAGCAGTTTCTCCGGGACAGGGGCCAATGAGCAGTTCTTC. This sequence encodes CASSFSGTGANEQFF. The chain carries TRBV28 and TRBJ2-1, with TRBD1 identical over 10 bases. V shed 3 bases, J shed 6 bases, and the junction held 5 bases outside the gene matches. Germline V lookup: CDR1 MDHEN, CDR2 SYDVKM. The CDR3 runs to 15 residues.